These T cell receptor beta chains were read from a single sample in a study of T cell repertoires in cytomegalovirus infection. MiXCR, applied by TCRdb to the reads, yields one record per CDR3 protein. This table has more than 400,000 distinct CDR3 sequences, around 27% appearing once. Sequencing was done on a sample of PBMCs. Receptors originate from a human donor in good health (CMV status not recorded). Some clones in this sample may be carry-over from other donors' samples. Both conserved end residues are part of each CDR3. A D gene is named only where the DNA matches it firmly. Clone size is shown for a subset of rows, as once, few, many or a class of expanded clone.

size: few; D: .; J: TRBJ2-3; V: TRBV7-2; CDR3: CASSLDSRRTDTQYF; DNA: TGTGCCAGCAGCTTAGATAGCCGACGCACAGATACGCAGTATTTT
size: .; D: .; J: TRBJ1-1; V: TRBV6-2/TRBV6-3; CDR3: CASSRGVMNTEAFF; DNA: TGTGCCAGCAGCCGAGGGGTAATGAACACTGAAGCTTTCTTT
size: .; D: TRBD2; J: TRBJ2-7; V: TRBV6-6; CDR3: CASSATSGQTYEQYF; DNA: TGTGCCAGCAGTGCGACTAGCGGGCAGACCTACGAGCAGTACTTC
size: many; D: .; J: TRBJ1-5; V: TRBV7-8; CDR3: CASSLTHGQPQHF; DNA: TGTGCCAGCAGCTTAACGCATGGTCAGCCCCAGCATTTT
size: few; D: .; J: TRBJ2-5; V: TRBV19; CDR3: CASSIGWGETQYF; DNA: TGTGCCAGTAGTATTGGGTGGGGAGAGACCCAGTACTTC
size: few; D: TRBD2; J: TRBJ2-5; V: TRBV5-1; CDR3: CASMSGTSGKETQYF; DNA: TGCGCCAGCATGTCCGGGACTAGCGGAAAAGAGACCCAGTACTTC
size: .; D: .; J: TRBJ2-1; V: TRBV7-9; CDR3: CASSSGPYGRINEQFF; DNA: TGTGCCAGCAGCTCAGGCCCATATGGACGGATCAATGAGCAGTTCTTC
size: few; D: TRBD1; J: TRBJ2-5; V: TRBV29-1; CDR3: CSVEIYGQGAYGTQYF; DNA: TGCAGCGTTGAAATTTATGGCCAGGGGGCTTACGGGACCCAGTACTTC
size: .; D: .; J: TRBJ2-1; V: TRBV6-2/TRBV6-3; CDR3: CASSYSTRPSPGNEQFF; DNA: TGTGCCAGCAGTTACTCGACGCGACCATCACCGGGGAATGAGCAGTTCTTC
size: few; D: .; J: TRBJ2-7; V: TRBV6-2/TRBV6-3; CDR3: CASSYAGPSSYEQYF; DNA: TGTGCCAGCAGTTACGCAGGTCCTAGCTCCTACGAGCAGTACTTC
size: .; D: .; J: TRBJ2-5; V: TRBV24-1; CDR3: CATSDLQTGSIQETQYF; DNA: TGTGCCACCAGTGATTTGCAAACAGGGAGCATCCAAGAGACCCAGTACTTC
size: few; D: TRBD1; J: TRBJ1-5; V: TRBV28; CDR3: CASSWDSSNQPQHF; DNA: TGTGCCAGCAGTTGGGACAGTAGCAATCAGCCCCAGCATTTT
size: .; D: .; J: TRBJ2-5; V: TRBV5-4; CDR3: CASKGVVGGDSAETQYF; DNA: TGTGCCAGCAAGGGGGTGGTGGGGGGGGATTCGGCAGAGACCCAGTACTTC
size: many; D: .; J: TRBJ1-4; V: TRBV7-6; CDR3: CASSLEEGGFEKLFF; DNA: TGTGCCAGCAGCCTAGAGGAAGGGGGATTTGAAAAACTGTTTTTT
size: few; D: TRBD2; J: TRBJ2-1; V: TRBV7-2; CDR3: CASSLELAVNEQFF; DNA: TGTGCCAGCAGCTTAGAACTAGCGGTAAATGAGCAGTTCTTC
size: .; D: TRBD2; J: TRBJ2-4; V: TRBV20-1; CDR3: CSASRAGGRGLAKNIQYF; DNA: TGCAGTGCTAGTAGGGCGGGAGGCCGGGGACTAGCCAAAAACATTCAGTACTTC
size: once; D: TRBD2; J: TRBJ2-7; V: TRBV15; CDR3: CATSREGLAGVEQYF; DNA: TGTGCCACCAGCAGAGAAGGACTAGCGGGAGTCGAGCAGTACTTC
size: few; D: .; J: TRBJ2-4; V: TRBV11-2; CDR3: CASSLDQWSEEYF; DNA: TGTGCCAGCAGCTTAGATCAATGGTCTGAGGAGTACTTC
size: many; D: .; J: TRBJ1-1; V: TRBV7-2; CDR3: CASSLTGTNTEAFF; DNA: TGTGCCAGCAGCTTAACGGGGACTAACACTGAAGCTTTCTTT
size: .; D: .; J: TRBJ2-5; V: TRBV28; CDR3: CASSFLRGPGGTETQYF; DNA: TGTGCCAGCAGTTTTTTGCGGGGTCCTGGAGGTACAGAGACCCAGTACTTC
size: few; D: .; J: TRBJ2-4; V: TRBV6-6; CDR3: CASSVQGTAKNIQYF; DNA: TGTGCCAGCAGTGTACAGGGTACAGCCAAAAACATTCAGTACTTC
size: few; D: .; J: TRBJ2-5; V: TRBV7-2; CDR3: CASGGGRGETQYF; DNA: TGTGCCAGCGGGGGCGGAAGAGGAGAGACCCAGTACTTC
size: .; D: TRBD1; J: TRBJ1-3; V: TRBV19; CDR3: CASSRQGSSGNTIYF; DNA: TGTGCCAGTAGCCGACAGGGAAGTTCTGGAAACACCATATATTTT
size: .; D: .; J: TRBJ2-7; V: TRBV15; CDR3: CATSRDLAAYEQYF; DNA: TGTGCCACCAGCAGAGATTTGGCAGCCTACGAGCAGTACTTC
size: .; D: TRBD2; J: TRBJ2-1; V: TRBV7-6; CDR3: CASSSSSGSLNEQFF; DNA: TGTGCCAGCAGCTCAAGTAGCGGGAGCTTGAATGAGCAGTTCTTC
size: .; D: .; J: TRBJ2-7; V: TRBV10-3; CDR3: CAIRGGGGYEQYF; DNA: TGTGCCATCAGGGGCGGAGGGGGCTACGAGCAGTACTTC
size: many; D: TRBD1; J: TRBJ1-3; V: TRBV7-9; CDR3: CASSTPDRERRNTIYF; DNA: TGTGCCAGCAGCACACCGGACAGGGAGAGAAGAAACACCATATATTTT
size: .; D: .; J: TRBJ1-2; V: TRBV30; CDR3: CAWSASGVHGYTF; DNA: TGTGCCTGGAGTGCCTCGGGGGTCCATGGCTACACCTTC
size: few; D: .; J: TRBJ2-7; V: TRBV27; CDR3: CASSDGSSYEQYF; DNA: TGTGCCAGTTCCGATGGGAGCTCCTACGAGCAGTACTTC
size: many; D: TRBD1; J: TRBJ2-5; V: TRBV12-3/TRBV12-4; CDR3: CASSLTDRGWVETQYF; DNA: TGTGCCAGCAGTTTAACCGACAGGGGTTGGGTAGAGACCCAGTACTTC
size: few; D: .; J: TRBJ1-5; V: TRBV12-5; CDR3: CASGLVSGGGSVQPQHF; DNA: TGTGCTAGTGGTTTGGTATCAGGCGGAGGGTCGGTTCAGCCCCAGCATTTT
size: .; D: .; J: TRBJ1-2; V: TRBV7-8; CDR3: CASSGIDRFYGYTF; DNA: TGTGCCAGCAGCGGAATAGACAGGTTCTATGGCTACACCTTC
size: .; D: TRBD1; J: TRBJ2-2; V: TRBV5-1; CDR3: CASSGTGGTGELFF; DNA: TGCGCCAGCAGTGGGACAGGGGGCACCGGGGAGCTGTTTTTT
size: many; D: .; J: TRBJ2-2; V: TRBV7-2; CDR3: CASSLDPGFRELFF; DNA: TGTGCCAGCAGCTTAGATCCAGGGTTCCGGGAGCTGTTTTTT
size: few; D: .; J: TRBJ1-3; V: TRBV6-5; CDR3: CASSSLVLGNTIYF; DNA: TGTGCCAGCAGTTCCCTAGTCCTAGGAAACACCATATATTTT
size: few; D: .; J: TRBJ1-5; V: TRBV6-2/TRBV6-3; CDR3: CASRERGIGGNQPQHF; DNA: TGTGCCAGCAGGGAAAGGGGGATAGGGGGCAATCAGCCCCAGCATTTT
size: many; D: .; J: TRBJ2-1; V: TRBV7-2; CDR3: CASSLGGSSLGEQFF; DNA: TGTGCCAGCAGCCTGGGGGGATCTAGCTTGGGTGAGCAGTTCTTC
size: few; D: TRBD1; J: TRBJ1-1; V: TRBV4-3; CDR3: CASSQDYLRGRFGNTEAFF; DNA: TGCGCCAGCAGCCAAGATTACCTCAGGGGGCGGTTTGGGAACACTGAAGCTTTCTTT
size: .; D: .; J: TRBJ2-5; V: TRBV7-8; CDR3: CASSLDGEDRGKETQYF; DNA: TGTGCCAGCAGCTTAGATGGGGAGGACCGTGGGAAAGAGACCCAGTACTTC
size: once; D: .; J: TRBJ1-5; V: TRBV9; CDR3: CASSVAGDLNQPQHF; DNA: TGTGCCAGCAGCGTAGCAGGGGATCTCAATCAGCCCCAGCATTTT
size: .; D: .; J: TRBJ1-3; V: TRBV28; CDR3: CASSFEGTNGNTIYF; DNA: TGTGCCAGCAGTTTTGAGGGGACAAACGGAAACACCATATATTTT
size: few; D: .; J: TRBJ1-1; V: TRBV6-2/TRBV6-3; CDR3: CASSYSTDMNTEAFF; DNA: TGTGCCAGCAGTTACTCGACGGATATGAACACTGAAGCTTTCTTT
size: .; D: .; J: TRBJ2-3; V: TRBV4-3; CDR3: CASSQDPSSDTQYF; DNA: TGCGCCAGCAGCCAAGATCCCTCATCGGATACGCAGTATTTT
size: many; D: TRBD2; J: TRBJ2-7; V: TRBV7-8; CDR3: CASSFQAGPTYEQYF; DNA: TGTGCCAGCAGCTTCCAAGCGGGACCTACCTACGAGCAGTACTTC
size: .; D: TRBD1; J: TRBJ1-4; V: TRBV24-1; CDR3: CATTYRKPGQPQTNEKLFF; DNA: TGTGCCACCACGTACAGAAAACCGGGACAGCCTCAAACTAATGAAAAACTGTTTTTT
size: .; D: .; J: TRBJ2-1; V: TRBV11-2; CDR3: CASSLGPSGLGDGQFF; DNA: TGTGCCAGCAGCTTAGGACCTAGTGGGTTAGGAGATGGGCAGTTCTTC
size: .; D: TRBD2; J: TRBJ2-1; V: TRBV6-2/TRBV6-3; CDR3: CASTGLAGGSNEQFF; DNA: TGTGCCAGCACGGGGCTAGCGGGAGGGTCCAATGAGCAGTTCTTC